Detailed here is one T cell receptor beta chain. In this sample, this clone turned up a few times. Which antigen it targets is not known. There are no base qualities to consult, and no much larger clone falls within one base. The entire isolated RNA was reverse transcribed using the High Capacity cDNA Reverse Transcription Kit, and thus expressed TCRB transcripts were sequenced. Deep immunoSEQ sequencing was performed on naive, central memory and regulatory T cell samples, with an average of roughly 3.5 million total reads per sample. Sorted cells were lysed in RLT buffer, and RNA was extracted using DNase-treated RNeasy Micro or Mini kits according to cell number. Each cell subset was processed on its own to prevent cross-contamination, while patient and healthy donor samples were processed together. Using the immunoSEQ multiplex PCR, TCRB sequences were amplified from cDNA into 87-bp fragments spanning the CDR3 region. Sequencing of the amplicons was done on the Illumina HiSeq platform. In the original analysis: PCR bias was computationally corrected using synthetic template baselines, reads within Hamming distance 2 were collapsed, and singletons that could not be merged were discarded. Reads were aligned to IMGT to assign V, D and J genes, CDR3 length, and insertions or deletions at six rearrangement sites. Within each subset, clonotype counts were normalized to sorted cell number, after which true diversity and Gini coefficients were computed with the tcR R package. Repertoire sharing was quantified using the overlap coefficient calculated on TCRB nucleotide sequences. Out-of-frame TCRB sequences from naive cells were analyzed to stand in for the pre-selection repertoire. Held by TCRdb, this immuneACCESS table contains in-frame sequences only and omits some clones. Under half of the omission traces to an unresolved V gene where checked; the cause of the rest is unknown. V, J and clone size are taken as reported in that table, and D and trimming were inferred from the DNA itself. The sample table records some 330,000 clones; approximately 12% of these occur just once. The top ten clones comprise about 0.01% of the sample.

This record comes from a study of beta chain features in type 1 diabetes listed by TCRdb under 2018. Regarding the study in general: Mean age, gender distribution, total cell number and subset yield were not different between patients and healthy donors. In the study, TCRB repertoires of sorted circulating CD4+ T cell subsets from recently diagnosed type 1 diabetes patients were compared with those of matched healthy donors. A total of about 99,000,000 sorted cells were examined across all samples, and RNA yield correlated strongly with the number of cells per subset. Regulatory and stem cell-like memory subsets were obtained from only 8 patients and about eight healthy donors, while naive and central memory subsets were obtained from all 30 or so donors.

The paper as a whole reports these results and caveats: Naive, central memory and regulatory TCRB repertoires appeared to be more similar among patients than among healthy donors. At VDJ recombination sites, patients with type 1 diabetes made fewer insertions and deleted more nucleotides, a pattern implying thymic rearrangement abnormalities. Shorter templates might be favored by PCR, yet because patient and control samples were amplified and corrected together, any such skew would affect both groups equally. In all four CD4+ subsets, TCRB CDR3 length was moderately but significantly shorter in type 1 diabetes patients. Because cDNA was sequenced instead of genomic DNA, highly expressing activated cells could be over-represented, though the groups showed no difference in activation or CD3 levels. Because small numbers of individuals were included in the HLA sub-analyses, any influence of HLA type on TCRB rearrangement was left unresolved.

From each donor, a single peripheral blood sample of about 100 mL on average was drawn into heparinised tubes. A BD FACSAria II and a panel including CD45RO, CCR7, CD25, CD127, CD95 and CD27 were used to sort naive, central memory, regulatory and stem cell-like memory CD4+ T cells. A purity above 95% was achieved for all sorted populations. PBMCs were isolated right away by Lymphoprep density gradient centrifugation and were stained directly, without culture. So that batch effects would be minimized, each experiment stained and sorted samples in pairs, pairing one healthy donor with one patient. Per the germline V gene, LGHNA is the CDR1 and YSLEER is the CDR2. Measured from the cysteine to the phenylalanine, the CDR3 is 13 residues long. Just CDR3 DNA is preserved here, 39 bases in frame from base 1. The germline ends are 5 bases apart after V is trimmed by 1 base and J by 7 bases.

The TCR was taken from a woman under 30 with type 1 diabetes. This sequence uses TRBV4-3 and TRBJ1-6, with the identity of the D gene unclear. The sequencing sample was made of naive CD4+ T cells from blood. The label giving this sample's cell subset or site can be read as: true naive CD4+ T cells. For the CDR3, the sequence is CASSQAENSPLHF. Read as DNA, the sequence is TGCGCCAGCAGCCAAGCAGAAAATTCACCCCTCCACTTT.